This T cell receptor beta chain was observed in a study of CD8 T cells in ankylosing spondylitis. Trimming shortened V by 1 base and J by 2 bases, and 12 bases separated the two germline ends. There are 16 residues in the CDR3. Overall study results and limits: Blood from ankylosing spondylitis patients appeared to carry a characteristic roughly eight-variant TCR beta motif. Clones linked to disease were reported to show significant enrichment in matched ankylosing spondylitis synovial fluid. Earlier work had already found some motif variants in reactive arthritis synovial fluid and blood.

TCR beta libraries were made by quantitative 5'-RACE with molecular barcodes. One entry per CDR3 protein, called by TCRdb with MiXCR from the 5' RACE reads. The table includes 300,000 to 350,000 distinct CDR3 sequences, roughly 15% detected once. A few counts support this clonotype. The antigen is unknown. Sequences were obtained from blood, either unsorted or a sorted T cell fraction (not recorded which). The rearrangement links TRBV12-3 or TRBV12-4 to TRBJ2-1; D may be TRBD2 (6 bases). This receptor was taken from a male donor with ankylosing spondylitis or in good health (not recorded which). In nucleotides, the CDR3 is TGTGCCAGCAGTTTAGGGGGCGGGACTCCCTACAATGAGCAGTTCTTC. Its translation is CASSLGGGTPYNEQFF.